What follows describes a single T cell receptor (beta chain). Germline values: CDR1 SGHNT, CDR2 YYREEE (reference sequence). The CDR3 is made up of 15 amino acids. Trimming removed 3 bases from V and 5 bases from J; junction bases left unmatched: 9. The data stem from a study of control samples from healthy donors and cancer patients. TCRdb keeps only in-frame clones here, not all; method: immunoSEQ multiplex PCR. The repertoire holds 98,000 or so clones, with 79% as singletons. This TCR derives from a woman in her 30s in good health. This chain links TRBV5-4 with TRBJ1-1, with TRBD1 matching over 8 bases. The sample taken for sequencing was blood. Written as DNA, the CDR3 is TGTGCCAGCAGCTACGGACAGGGAAAAGGAACTGAAGCTTTCTTT. This encodes CASSYGQGKGTEAFF.